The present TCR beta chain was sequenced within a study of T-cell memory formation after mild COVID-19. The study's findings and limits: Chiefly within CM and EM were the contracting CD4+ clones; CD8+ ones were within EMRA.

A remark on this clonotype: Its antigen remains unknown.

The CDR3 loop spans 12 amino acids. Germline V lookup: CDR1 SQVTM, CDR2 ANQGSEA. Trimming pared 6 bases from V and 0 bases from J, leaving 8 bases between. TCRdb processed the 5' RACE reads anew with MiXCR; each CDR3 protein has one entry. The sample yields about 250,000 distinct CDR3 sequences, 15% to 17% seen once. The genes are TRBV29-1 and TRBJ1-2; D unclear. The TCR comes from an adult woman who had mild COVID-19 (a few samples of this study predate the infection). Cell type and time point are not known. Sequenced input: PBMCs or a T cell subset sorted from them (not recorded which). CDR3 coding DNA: TGCAGCGTCACGGCTACTAACTATGGCTACACCTTC. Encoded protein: CSVTATNYGYTF.